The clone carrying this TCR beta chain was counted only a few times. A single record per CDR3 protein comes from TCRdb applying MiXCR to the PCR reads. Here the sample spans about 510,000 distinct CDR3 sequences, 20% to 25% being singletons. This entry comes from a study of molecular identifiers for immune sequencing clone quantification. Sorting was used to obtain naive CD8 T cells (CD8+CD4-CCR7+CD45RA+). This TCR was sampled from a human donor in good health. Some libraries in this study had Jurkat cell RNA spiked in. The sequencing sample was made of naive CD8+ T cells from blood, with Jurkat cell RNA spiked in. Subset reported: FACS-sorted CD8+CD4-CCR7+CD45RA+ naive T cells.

CDR3 protein: CASSSITGNYGYTF. The CDR3 nucleotides are TGCGCCAGCAGCTCAATTACAGGGAACTATGGCTACACCTTC. The V and J genes are TRBV5-1 and TRBJ1-2; the D gene is possibly TRBD1 (6 bases). V was trimmed by 3 bases and J by 2 bases, leaving 11 bases between them. This CDR3 contains 14 residues. From germline, CDR1 is SGHRS and CDR2 YFSETQ.